A selection of T cell receptor beta chains follows, all from one sample in a study of vaccination effects on CD4 cells after COVID-19. No antigen has been identified for these receptors. Assay used: immunoSEQ multiplex PCR; TCRdb lists only in-frame clones, some missing. The sample holds tens of thousands of clones, roughly 80% seen once. This material consisted of CD4+ T cells from PBMCs cultured with HCoV-229E spike peptides, taken before COVID-19 vaccination. All receptors derive from a human donor who received a COVID-19 vaccine. The CDR3 runs from the conserved cysteine through the conserved F or W. Each record gives: J gene, D gene, V gene, clone size, CDR3 protein, CDR3 DNA. The D gene is left open where the match is weak. Clone size is not always given. Where it is, it says once, few, many or a class for expanded clones.

J: TRBJ2-1
D: TRBD2
V: TRBV7-8
size: few
CDR3: CASSLALAGVEQFF
DNA: TGTGCCAGCAGTTTAGCTCTAGCGGGGGTGGAGCAGTTCTTC

J: TRBJ2-1
D: NA
V: TRBV2
size: NA
CDR3: CASSDLGQDYNEQFF
DNA: TGTGCCAGCAGTGATCTTGGGCAGGACTACAATGAGCAGTTCTTC

J: TRBJ1-5
D: NA
V: TRBV19
size: few
CDR3: CASSRAGDQPQHF
DNA: TGTGCCAGTAGTAGGGCAGGGGATCAGCCCCAGCATTTT

J: TRBJ1-5
D: NA
V: TRBV4-2
size: few
CDR3: CASSQDKFTQGSQPQHF
DNA: TGTGCCAGCAGCCAAGATAAGTTCACGCAGGGGAGTCAGCCCCAGCATTTT

J: TRBJ1-2
D: NA
V: TRBV2
size: NA
CDR3: CASSEGLVYGYTF
DNA: TGTGCCAGCAGTGAGGGGCTTGTCTATGGCTACACCTTC

J: TRBJ2-5
D: TRBD2
V: TRBV5-1
size: NA
CDR3: CASSLDGTSGGQETQYF
DNA: TGCGCCAGCAGCTTGGACGGGACTAGCGGGGGCCAAGAGACCCAGTACTTC

J: TRBJ2-5
D: NA
V: TRBV18
size: NA
CDR3: CASSPPAGDKETQYF
DNA: TGTGCCAGCTCACCACCGGCGGGGGACAAAGAGACCCAGTACTTC

J: TRBJ2-1
D: TRBD1
V: TRBV7-9
size: NA
CDR3: CASSADTRTGSYNEQFF
DNA: TGTGCCAGCAGCGCGGATACGCGGACAGGGTCCTACAATGAGCAGTTCTTC

J: TRBJ2-2
D: TRBD1
V: TRBV18
size: NA
CDR3: CASSPPTGRETGELFF
DNA: TGTGCCAGCTCACCCCCGACAGGGAGAGAAACCGGGGAGCTGTTTTTT

J: TRBJ2-1
D: TRBD1
V: TRBV30
size: NA
CDR3: CAWSRTGTGDNEQFF
DNA: TGTGCCTGGAGTCGTACCGGGACAGGGGACAATGAGCAGTTCTTC

J: TRBJ1-5
D: TRBD1
V: TRBV6-6
size: few
CDR3: CASTAIRGSNQPQHF
DNA: TGTGCCAGCACTGCAATCAGGGGGAGCAATCAGCCCCAGCATTTT

J: TRBJ2-1
D: TRBD1
V: TRBV12-3/TRBV12-4
size: NA
CDR3: CASRGGHHNEQFF
DNA: TGTGCCAGCAGAGGGGGCCACCACAATGAGCAGTTCTTC

J: TRBJ2-6
D: TRBD1
V: TRBV19
size: NA
CDR3: CASRPHFGTGGVGANVLTF
DNA: TGTGCCAGTCGCCCACACTTCGGGACAGGGGGCGTTGGGGCCAACGTCCTGACTTTC

J: TRBJ2-3
D: NA
V: TRBV2
size: NA
CDR3: CASSDQGPTDTQYF
DNA: TGTGCCAGCAGTGACCAGGGCCCCACAGATACGCAGTATTTT

J: TRBJ2-2
D: NA
V: TRBV19
size: few
CDR3: CASSIGDINTGELFF
DNA: TGTGCCAGTAGTATTGGCGACATAAACACCGGGGAGCTGTTTTTT

J: TRBJ1-2
D: NA
V: TRBV19
size: NA
CDR3: CASSIRGNYGYTF
DNA: TGTGCCAGTAGTATTCGGGGGAACTATGGCTACACCTTC

J: TRBJ2-5
D: NA
V: TRBV4-1
size: NA
CDR3: CASSQGRAGAPFGETQYF
DNA: TGCGCCAGCAGCCAAGGGCGGGCGGGGGCCCCATTTGGAGAGACCCAGTACTTC

J: TRBJ1-2
D: NA
V: TRBV14
size: NA
CDR3: CASSHRGLDGYTF
DNA: TGTGCCAGCAGCCACCGGGGGCTAGATGGCTACACCTTC

J: TRBJ1-1
D: NA
V: TRBV18
size: NA
CDR3: CASSPVRMNTEAFF
DNA: TGTGCCAGCTCACCCGTCCGGATGAACACTGAAGCTTTCTTT

J: TRBJ1-3
D: NA
V: TRBV30
size: NA
CDR3: CAWSFGQGNTIYF
DNA: TGTGCCTGGAGTTTCGGACAGGGAAACACCATATATTTT

J: TRBJ2-5
D: NA
V: TRBV5-1
size: NA
CDR3: CASSSLVPQETQYF
DNA: TGCGCCAGCAGCTCACTAGTACCACAAGAGACCCAGTACTTC

J: TRBJ2-5
D: NA
V: TRBV5-1
size: NA
CDR3: CASSIYWGETQYF
DNA: TGCGCCAGCAGCATCTATTGGGGAGAGACCCAGTACTTC

J: TRBJ1-5
D: NA
V: TRBV15
size: NA
CDR3: CATHHRQGYQPQHF
DNA: TGTGCCACCCACCACCGCCAAGGGTATCAGCCCCAGCATTTT

J: TRBJ2-2
D: NA
V: TRBV6-5
size: NA
CDR3: CASRRNVGELFF
DNA: TGTGCCAGCCGCCGTAACGTCGGGGAGCTGTTTTTT

J: TRBJ1-2
D: TRBD1
V: TRBV6-5
size: NA
CDR3: CASSYQGQSFYGYTF
DNA: TGTGCCAGCAGTTACCAGGGACAGTCTTTCTATGGCTACACCTTC

J: TRBJ1-1
D: NA
V: TRBV19
size: few
CDR3: CASSIPPRGTEAFF
DNA: TGTGCCAGTAGTATTCCCCCTCGGGGGACTGAAGCTTTCTTT

J: TRBJ1-2
D: TRBD1
V: TRBV9
size: NA
CDR3: CASSIGTGFNYGYTF
DNA: TGTGCCAGCAGCATCGGGACAGGGTTTAACTATGGCTACACCTTC

J: TRBJ2-2
D: NA
V: TRBV30
size: NA
CDR3: CAWTANTGELFF
DNA: TGTGCCTGGACAGCGAACACCGGGGAGCTGTTTTTT

J: TRBJ1-1
D: NA
V: TRBV29-1
size: once
CDR3: CSPRAWENTEAFF
DNA: TGCAGCCCCCGTGCGTGGGAGAACACTGAAGCTTTCTTT

J: TRBJ2-5
D: NA
V: TRBV3-1/TRBV3-2
size: NA
CDR3: CASSPIADQETQYF
DNA: TGTGCCAGCAGCCCGATAGCGGATCAAGAGACCCAGTACTTC

J: TRBJ1-5
D: TRBD1
V: TRBV19
size: few
CDR3: CASSQVGQTNQPQHF
DNA: TGTGCCAGTAGCCAGGTGGGACAGACGAATCAGCCCCAGCATTTT

J: TRBJ1-6
D: NA
V: TRBV5-1
size: NA
CDR3: CASSDGVSDSPLHF
DNA: TGCGCCAGCAGCGACGGGGTCAGCGATTCACCCCTCCACTTT

J: TRBJ1-4
D: TRBD1
V: TRBV7-9
size: few
CDR3: CASSLAGQGNEKLFF
DNA: TGTGCCAGCAGCTTAGCGGGACAGGGGAATGAAAAACTGTTTTTT

J: TRBJ1-2
D: NA
V: TRBV18
size: NA
CDR3: CASSPPGPQGPSGGYTF
DNA: TGTGCCAGCTCACCACCGGGACCACAGGGCCCGTCTGGGGGCTACACCTTC

J: TRBJ1-1
D: NA
V: TRBV6-5
size: NA
CDR3: CASSFPGQGAFF
DNA: TGTGCCAGCAGTTTTCCGGGCCAGGGAGCTTTCTTT

J: TRBJ1-1
D: NA
V: TRBV9
size: NA
CDR3: CASSGDGRGTNTEAFF
DNA: TGTGCCAGCAGCGGAGACGGCCGTGGGACGAACACTGAAGCTTTCTTT

J: TRBJ2-3
D: NA
V: TRBV5-1
size: NA
CDR3: CASSKNGGLSTDTQYF
DNA: TGCGCCAGCAGTAAAAATGGGGGTTTGAGCACAGATACGCAGTATTTT

J: TRBJ2-3
D: NA
V: TRBV3-1/TRBV3-2
size: medium-sized
CDR3: CASSPNLGDTQYF
DNA: TGTGCCAGCAGCCCCAACTTAGGGGATACGCAGTATTTT

J: TRBJ2-3
D: NA
V: TRBV28
size: few
CDR3: CASRQGGSTDTQYF
DNA: TGTGCCAGCAGACAGGGCGGTAGCACAGATACGCAGTATTTT

J: TRBJ2-3
D: NA
V: TRBV5-1
size: once
CDR3: CASSPDRVTDTQYF
DNA: TGCGCCAGCAGCCCGGACCGGGTGACAGATACGCAGTATTTT

J: TRBJ2-1
D: NA
V: TRBV7-8
size: NA
CDR3: CASSTQTGEGYNEQFF
DNA: TGTGCCAGCAGCACTCAGACAGGGGAGGGCTACAATGAGCAGTTCTTC

J: TRBJ1-2
D: NA
V: TRBV5-8
size: NA
CDR3: CASSATNSGYTF
DNA: TGTGCCAGCAGCGCAACTAACAGTGGCTACACCTTC

J: TRBJ1-4
D: NA
V: TRBV30
size: NA
CDR3: CAWSGGARGEKLFF
DNA: TGTGCCTGGAGTGGGGGGGCGCGGGGTGAAAAACTGTTTTTT

J: TRBJ2-5
D: NA
V: TRBV7-3
size: NA
CDR3: CASSSLGGSGGTQYF
DNA: TGTGCCAGCAGCTCCCTCGGGGGGTCAGGGGGGACCCAGTACTTC

J: TRBJ1-2
D: TRBD1
V: TRBV24-1
size: NA
CDR3: CATSDSSGTGDGYTF
DNA: TGTGCCACCAGTGATTCATCCGGGACAGGGGATGGCTACACCTTC

J: TRBJ2-2
D: NA
V: TRBV12-5
size: few
CDR3: CASGPPVRVGELFF
DNA: TGTGCTAGTGGTCCCCCGGTACGGGTCGGGGAGCTGTTTTTT

J: TRBJ1-6
D: NA
V: TRBV5-6
size: NA
CDR3: CASSSTSANSPLHF
DNA: TGTGCCAGCAGCTCTACCTCGGCCAATTCACCCCTCCACTTT

J: TRBJ1-5
D: NA
V: TRBV5-1
size: NA
CDR3: CASSLDPSNQPQHF
DNA: TGCGCCAGCAGCTTGGACCCCTCCAATCAGCCCCAGCATTTT

J: TRBJ2-1
D: TRBD2
V: TRBV27
size: NA
CDR3: CASSPRTSGSTNNEQFF
DNA: TGTGCCAGCAGTCCAAGGACTAGCGGGAGCACCAATAATGAGCAGTTCTTC

J: TRBJ1-6
D: NA
V: TRBV7-3
size: NA
CDR3: CASSLSLNSPLHF
DNA: TGTGCCAGCAGCTTATCCCTAAATTCACCCCTCCACTTT